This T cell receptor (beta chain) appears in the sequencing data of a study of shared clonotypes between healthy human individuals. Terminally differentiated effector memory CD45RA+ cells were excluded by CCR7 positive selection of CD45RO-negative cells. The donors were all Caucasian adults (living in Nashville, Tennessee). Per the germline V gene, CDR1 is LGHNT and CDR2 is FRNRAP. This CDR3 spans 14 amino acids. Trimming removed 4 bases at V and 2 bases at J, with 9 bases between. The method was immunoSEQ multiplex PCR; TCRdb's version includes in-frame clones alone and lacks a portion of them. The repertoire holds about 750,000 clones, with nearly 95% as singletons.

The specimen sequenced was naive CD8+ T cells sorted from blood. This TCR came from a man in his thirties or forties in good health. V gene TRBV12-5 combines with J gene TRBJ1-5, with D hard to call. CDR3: CASGSGVGNQPQHF. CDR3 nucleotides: TGTGCTAGTGGTTCTGGTGTAGGCAATCAGCCCCAGCATTTT.